Below, 10 T cell receptor beta chains from the same sample are listed, as sequenced in a study of T cells expressing NK-cell markers. TCRdb reanalyzed the 5' RACE reads and collapses them to one entry per CDR3 protein, without DNA. The data show under 200,000 distinct CDR3 sequences, and the top ten clones hold roughly 18%. The sample comprised blood T cells: a sorted CD56 or NKG2C T cell subset, CD4+ or CD8+ T cells, or bulk PBMC T cells (not recorded which). The receptor source for this set is a woman aged 18 to 75 in good health.

The J gene is TRBJ2-4, the V gene TRBV7-8. The CDR3 is 14 residues long. CDR1 and CDR2 from the germline V gene are SGHVS and FQNEAQ. The CDR3 sequence is CASSKGVAKNIQYF.

The V call is TRBV20-1, the J call TRBJ2-3; there is no DNA to check the TCRdb D call of TRBD1. Germline V gene sequence: CDR1 DFQATT, CDR2 SNEGSKA (reference sequence). The CDR3 extends over 16 amino acids. CDR3 sequence: CSARTHRGPSTDTQYF.

This chain links TRBV14 with TRBJ2-5; the TCRdb D gene call, TRBD1, has no DNA to confirm it. This CDR3 comprises 15 residues. CDR1 is SGHDN and CDR2 is FVKESK in the germline V gene. CDR3: CASSPWTGGEETQYF.

The chain employs TRBV3-1 and TRBJ2-2; TCRdb proposes TRBD1, but this gene call is untestable without DNA. Germline assignment: CDR1 LGHDT and CDR2 YNNKEL (reference sequence). The CDR3 has 16 residues. CDR3: CASSQGAQGDTGELFF.

The gene calls are TRBV20-1 and TRBJ2-3; without DNA, the TCRdb call of TRBD1 cannot be checked. Germline V gene lookup returns CDR1 DFQATT and CDR2 SNEGSKA (reference sequence). This CDR3 has 15 amino acids. CDR3 region: CSARKTGTSTDTQYF.

The chain couples TRBV10-3 to TRBJ2-1; TCRdb returns TRBD2, unconfirmable since there is no DNA. The CDR3 consists of 13 residues. The germline CDR1 and CDR2 sequences are ENHRY and SYGVKD. The CDR3 spells CAISEPNSHEQFF.

This chain links TRBV20-1 with TRBJ1-4; the TCRdb call, TRBD1, lacks DNA for checking. The CDR3 contains 14 residues. In germline, CDR1 is DFQATT, CDR2 SNEGSKA (reference sequence). CDR3 in amino acids: CSAPGQPTNEKLFF.

The chain joins TRBV20-1 to TRBJ1-6; TCRdb selects TRBD1, and the lack of DNA leaves this call unchecked. CDR1 and CDR2 (germline): DFQATT, SNEGSKA (reference sequence). This CDR3 spans 15 amino acids. The chain's CDR3 is CSARRGAAEYSPLHF.

The chain joins TRBV6-1 to TRBJ2-3; TCRdb reports TRBD1, a call that lacks DNA to check it against. The germline V gene has CDR1 MNHNS and CDR2 SASEGT. The CDR3 totals 15 residues. This CDR3 is CANKLDRGSTDTQYF.

The genes are TRBV27 and TRBJ2-7; TCRdb reports TRBD2, a call that lacks DNA to check it against. The CDR3 is made up of 17 amino acids. The V gene's germline CDR1 is MNHEY and CDR2 SMNVEV (reference sequence). The CDR3 loop is CASSFSGGPFPSYEQYF.